This TCR beta chain was retrieved from a study of blood T cell repertoires in COVID-19 (dated by TCRdb to the early 2020s). Concerning the study at large: Collaborator samples came from the United States, Italy and Spain and covered acute and convalescent phases of COVID-19. The prospective study material was composed of cDNA or gDNA derived from T cells, B-cell-depleted T cells, or PBMCs. Deeply sampled blood TCRbeta repertoires from subjects exposed to, actively infected with, or recovered from COVID-19 were included in the dataset. The repertoires were made available in a free public database intended to serve as a resource for research on the immune response to SARS-CoV-2. Samples were obtained from the ongoing ImmuneRACE study (first 160 participants) and from some 1,300 subjects provided by 6 global collaborators. Nearly every sample came with metadata listing a de-identified subject ID, COVID-19 status, age in years and sex. Where available, HLA class I and class II types were obtained from metadata supplied by the sample provider rather than from assay-based typing.

Looking up the germline V gene (reference sequence) yields CDR1 SGHNT and CDR2 YYREEE. Trimming at the junction amounts to 0 bases on V and 12 bases on J, and the germline ends lie 16 bases apart. Counted from cysteine to phenylalanine, this CDR3 has 14 amino acids. Kept here is only the CDR3 DNA, which spans 42 bases and is read in frame from base 1. The collaborating institutions used their own protocols to collect whole blood in K2EDTA tubes. For TCRbeta analysis, collaborator samples were shipped as frozen whole blood, as isolated PBMCs, or as DNA extracted from either sample type. This clone showed up just a few times. The antigen it recognizes is unknown. Per-base qualities were not stored, and no clone one base away is much larger. TCRbeta CDR3 regions were amplified from genomic DNA by means of the immunoSEQ Assay, a bias-controlled multiplex PCR. In the source study's methods: The number of nucleated cells in each sample was estimated from the amplification of reference gene primers within the assay. To quantify the absolute abundance of each unique TCRbeta CDR3 rearrangement, sequence reads were collapsed and filtered. For each sample, productive Simpson clonality was calculated as the square root of Simpson's diversity index over productive rearrangements. TCRdb's version of the immuneACCESS table is confined to in-frame rearrangements and falls short of the full clone set. An unresolved V gene accounts for under half of the shortfall where checked; the remainder is of unknown origin. V, J and clone size reflect that table, while D and trimming were determined from the DNA. Counted in this sample were 100,000 to 150,000 clones; over 75% of them appeared once. Around a tenth of the sample is in the top ten clones.

General findings and caveats noted by the study authors: Clinical and demographic metadata were provided uncurated, with the amount varying by source and participant.

The chain is encoded by TRBV5-4 joined to TRBJ2-1, and the D gene may be TRBD2, 6 bases matching. The sequenced sample was peripheral blood. This TCR was recovered from a man aged 35-49 years with active or convalescent COVID-19. The nucleotides read TGTGCCAGCAGCTTGGAGGGAGGCGTGCTTGGGCAGTTCTTC. Its coded protein is CASSLEGGVLGQFF.